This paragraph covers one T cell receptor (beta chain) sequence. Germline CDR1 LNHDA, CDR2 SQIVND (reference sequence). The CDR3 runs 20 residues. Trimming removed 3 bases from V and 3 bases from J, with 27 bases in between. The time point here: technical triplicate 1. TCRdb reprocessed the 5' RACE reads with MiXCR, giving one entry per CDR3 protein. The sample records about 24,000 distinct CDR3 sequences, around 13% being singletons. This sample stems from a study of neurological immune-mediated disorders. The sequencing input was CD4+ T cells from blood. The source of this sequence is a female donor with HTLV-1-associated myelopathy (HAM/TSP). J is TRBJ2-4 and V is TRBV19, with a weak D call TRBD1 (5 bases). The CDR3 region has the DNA TGTGCCAGTAGTATTATGTCGAAAGGGGTTACTCAGTCTAGCAAAAACATTCAGTACTTC. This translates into CASSIMSKGVTQSSKNIQYF.